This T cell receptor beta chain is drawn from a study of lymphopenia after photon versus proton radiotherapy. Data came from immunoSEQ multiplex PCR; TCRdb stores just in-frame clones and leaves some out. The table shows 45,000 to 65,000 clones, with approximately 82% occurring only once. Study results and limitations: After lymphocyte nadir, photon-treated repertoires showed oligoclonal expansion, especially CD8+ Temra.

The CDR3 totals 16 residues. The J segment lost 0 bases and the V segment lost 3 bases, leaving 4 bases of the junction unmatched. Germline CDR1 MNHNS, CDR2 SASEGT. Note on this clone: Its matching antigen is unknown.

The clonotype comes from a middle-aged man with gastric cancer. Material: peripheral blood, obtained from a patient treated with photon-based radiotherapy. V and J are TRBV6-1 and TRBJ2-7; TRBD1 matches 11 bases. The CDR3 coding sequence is TGTGCCAGCAGTGATGTGGGACAGGGGGGCTCCTACGAGCAGTACTTC. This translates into CASSDVGQGGSYEQYF.